What follows are 30 T cell receptor beta chains derived from one specimen sequenced in a study of blood T cell repertoires in COVID-19. Sequenced by immunoSEQ multiplex PCR; TCRdb stores in-frame clones only, minus some. The table lists 70,000 or so clones, about 88% of them singletons. The sample consisted of peripheral blood. These receptors all come from a human donor in a cohort sampled during active COVID-19.

The chain is built from TRBV13 and TRBJ1-3, with a weak D call TRBD1 (5 bases). This CDR3 has 13 residues. V was shortened by 5 bases and J by 4 bases, with 9 bases between the two germline ends. The germline CDR1 and CDR2 sequences are PRHDT and FYEKMQ (reference sequence). In nucleotides, the CDR3 is TGTGCCAGCAGCGCGGGACGGGGAAACACCATATATTTT. Protein: CASSAGRGNTIYF.

Comments on this clone: In the same sample, other DNA sequences code for this CDR3. The genes are TRBV5-6 and TRBJ1-1; unclear D gene. CDR3 length: 13 residues. The germline CDR1 and CDR2 sequences are SGHDT and YYEEEE. V lost 1 base and J lost 1, with 5 bases in between. Here the CDR3 DNA reads TGTGCCAGCAGCTTGCTAAAGAACACTGAAGCTTTCTTT. Translation: CASSLLKNTEAFF.

The chain is built from TRBV19 and TRBJ1-5, with 9 bases lining up with TRBD1. Looked up from germline, CDR1 is LNHDA and CDR2 is SQIVND (reference sequence). CDR3 size: 17 residues. V trimming: 6 bases; J trimming: 4 bases; junction bases outside the gene matches: 13. The CDR3 coding sequence is TGTGCCAGTAGGCAATTTGGGGACAGGGCGGATAATCAGCCCCAGCATTTT. Translating gives CASRQFGDRADNQPQHF.

The J gene is TRBJ1-1, the V gene TRBV19, with 8 bases aligning to TRBD1. The junction had 2 bases not matched to a gene; V was cut back by 4 bases and J by 1 base. CDR3 size: 14 residues. Germline lookup yields CDR1 LNHDA and CDR2 SQIVND (reference sequence). The CDR3: CASSTGGANTEAFF. The CDR3 DNA reads TGTGCCAGTAGTACAGGGGGCGCGAACACTGAAGCTTTCTTT.

The chain combines TRBV28 with TRBJ2-1; maybe TRBD2 (7 bases). The V and J ends lost 2 bases and 5 bases respectively, with 16 bases between them. In germline, CDR1 is MDHEN, CDR2 SYDVKM. CDR3 length: 16 amino acids. The CDR3 region has the DNA TGTGCCAGCAGTTTAATATCGGGGGGCGCGCACAATGAGCAGTTCTTC. Its translation: CASSLISGGAHNEQFF. The full variable domain, with the rest looked up from reference TRBV28 and TRBJ2-1, is DVKVTQSSRYLVKRTGEKVFLECVQDMDHENMFWYRQDPGLGLRLIYFSYDVKMKEKGDIPEGYSVSREKKERFSLILESASTNQTSMYLCASSLISGGAHNEQFFGPGTRLTVL.

The chain is built from TRBV3-1 (or the pseudogene TRBV3-2) and TRBJ2-2; 10 nucleotides match TRBD1. This CDR3 spans 16 amino acids. Germline CDR1 reads LGHDT; CDR2 reads YNNKEL (reference sequence). After removal of 2 bases from V and 1 base from J, the junction contained 1 base not matched to a gene. CDR3 nucleotides: TGTGCCAGCAGCCAACGGACAGGGGGGAACACCGGGGAGCTGTTTTTT. Encoded protein: CASSQRTGGNTGELFF.

This chain connects TRBV7-8 to TRBJ2-7; TRBD2 agrees at 13 bases. CDR3 length: 15 residues. With V trimmed by 5 bases and J by 4 bases, 5 bases remained unmatched. Germline lookup yields CDR1 SGHVS and CDR2 FQNEAQ. The DNA for the CDR3 is TGTGCCAGCAGCCCAAGACTAGCGGGAGGTTACGAGCAGTACGTC. Its translation is CASSPRLAGGYEQYV.

The chain is built from TRBV6-2 or TRBV6-3 and TRBJ2-7; 9 bases are shared with TRBD2. With 2 bases clipped from V and 2 bases from J, the junction kept 1 base outside the gene matches. The CDR3 has 14 amino acids. Germline CDR1 reads MNHEY; CDR2 reads SVGEGT. The CDR3 loop reads CASSYERGAYEQYF. DNA for the CDR3: TGTGCCAGCAGTTACGAGCGGGGGGCCTACGAGCAGTACTTC.

The chain employs TRBV5-4 and TRBJ1-4; D is unresolved. V lost 1 base to trimming and J lost 8 bases, with 12 bases between them. Germline loops: CDR1 SGHNT, CDR2 YYREEE (reference sequence). The length of the CDR3 is 14 residues. The CDR3 DNA reads as TGTGCCAGCAGCTTGCGAGGGAACGGGGAAAAACTGTTTTTT. It is translated as CASSLRGNGEKLFF. Using reference TRBV5-4 and TRBJ1-4 for the parts outside the CDR3, the full variable domain is ETGVTQSPTHLIKTRGQQVTLRCSSQSGHNTVSWYQQALGQGPQFIFQYYREEENGRGNFPPRFSGLQFPNYSSELNVNALELDDSALYLCASSLRGNGEKLFFGSGTQLSVL.

The J gene is TRBJ2-7, the V gene TRBV21-1; TRBD1 is the table's D call, not checked against the DNA. TRBV21-1 is deemed a pseudogene. The CDR3 has 19 amino acids. In DNA, the CDR3 is TGTGCCAGCAGCAATCCATCGTGGGTAGGGGGTGTGTGGAGCCACGAGCAGTACGTC. Translating gives CASSNPSWVGGVWSHEQYV.

J is TRBJ1-3 and V is TRBV18; perhaps TRBD1 as D (5 bases). The germline CDR1 and CDR2 sequences are KGHSH and LQKENI. V dropped 0 bases and J dropped 4 bases, with 10 bases sitting between them. The CDR3 runs to 15 residues. As DNA, the CDR3 is TGTGCCAGCTCACCACCGGCCAGGGTCGGAAACACCATATATTTT. Protein: CASSPPARVGNTIYF.

The chain links TRBV15 to TRBJ2-3; 9 bases are a match to TRBD1. Trimming at V came to 8 bases and at J to 2 bases, leaving 2 bases not matched to a gene. This CDR3 has 13 amino acids. CDR1 is LNHNV, CDR2 YYDKDF, per germline (reference sequence). CDR3 region: CATGTGNTDTQYF. The CDR3 DNA follows: TGTGCCACCGGGACAGGGAACACAGATACGCAGTATTTT.

V gene TRBV5-1 combines with J gene TRBJ2-1; possibly TRBD2 for D (6 bases). This CDR3 region has 15 residues. The germline V gene encodes CDR1 SGHRS and CDR2 YFSETQ. The V gene lost 0 bases and the J gene lost 6 bases, with 13 bases spanning the gap. CDR3 sequence: CASSLVLASGNEQFF. The CDR3, as DNA: TGCGCCAGCAGCTTGGTACTAGCTTCGGGCAATGAGCAGTTCTTC.

V and J are TRBV29-1 and TRBJ1-1; the match to TRBD1 covers 10 bases. Germline loops: CDR1 SQVTM, CDR2 ANQGSEA. The CDR3 contains 15 residues. With 6 bases clipped from V and 3 bases from J, the junction kept 10 bases outside the gene matches. CDR3 nucleotide sequence: TGCAGCGTCCGTCCCGGGACAGGGGCGGACACTGAAGCTTTCTTT. This codes for CSVRPGTGADTEAFF.

This clone was recorded only once. The chain combines TRBV9 with TRBJ2-1, with TRBD2 matching 7 bases. V trimming: 0 bases; J trimming: 2 bases; junction bases outside the gene matches: 5. The CDR3 sequence is 16 residues long. Germline V CDR1 and CDR2: SGDLS, YYNGEE. This CDR3 is CASSVDPSGAYNEQFF. In nucleotides, the CDR3 is TGTGCCAGCAGCGTAGACCCTAGCGGAGCCTACAATGAGCAGTTCTTC.

This rearrangement joins TRBV29-1 to TRBJ2-5; 8 nucleotides align to TRBD1. The V gene's germline CDR1 is SQVTM and CDR2 ANQGSEA. CDR3 length: 14 residues. Trimming took 4 bases from V and 2 from J; bases not matched to a gene: 6. CDR3 DNA sequence: TGCAGCGTTGTGGGGGACAGGCTTCAAGAGACCCAGTACTTC. As protein: CSVVGDRLQETQYF.

V usage is TRBV11-2 and J usage is TRBJ2-7; 8 bases fit TRBD1. Germline V CDR1 and CDR2: SGHAT, FQNNGV. The CDR3 covers 14 residues. J was trimmed by 6 bases and V by 5 bases; bases with no gene match: 9. DNA for the CDR3: TGTGCCAGCAGCCTTGGACAGGGTTTTAGCGAGCAGTACTTC. Its translation: CASSLGQGFSEQYF.

This clone was picked up one time. The V gene is TRBV5-4, the J gene TRBJ2-2, with 8 bases identical to TRBD1. This CDR3 is 15 amino acids long. Germline trimming cut 4 bases from V and 1 base from J; bases unmatched to any gene: 3. CDR1 and CDR2 from the germline V gene are SGHNT and YYREEE (reference sequence). The DNA of the CDR3 is TGTGCCAGCAGCCCCGGGACAGGGAACACCGGGGAGCTGTTTTTT. This codes for CASSPGTGNTGELFF.

This chain joins TRBV9 and TRBJ1-2; 7 bases map to TRBD1. In germline, CDR1 is SGDLS, CDR2 YYNGEE. The length of the CDR3 is 13 residues. The ends lost 0 bases at V and 6 bases at J; junction bases unmatched: 2. The CDR3 nucleotides read TGTGCCAGCAGCGTAGGACAGGGCGATGGCTACACCTTC. This sequence encodes CASSVGQGDGYTF.

The chain joins TRBV6-5 to TRBJ1-4, with 9 bases that match TRBD1. Trimming removed 8 bases from V and 8 bases from J; junction bases left unmatched: 9. The CDR3 runs to 14 residues. In germline, CDR1 is MNHEY, CDR2 SVGAGI. The CDR3 reads CASSPGTGLEKLFF. The CDR3 coding sequence is TGTGCCAGCTCCCCCGGGACAGGGCTGGAAAAACTGTTTTTT.

The genes are TRBV7-2 and TRBJ2-1; D is perhaps TRBD2 (6 bases). The V gene's germline CDR1 is SGHTA and CDR2 FQGNSA. CDR3 length: 12 amino acids. Trimming took off 6 bases at V and 8 bases at J, with 11 bases between the two ends. CDR3 region: CASRGDFHEQFF. The CDR3 DNA sequence: TGTGCCAGCAGGGGGGACTTCCATGAGCAGTTCTTC.

The chain employs TRBV6-5 and TRBJ2-7; possibly TRBD1 for D (6 bases). The length of the CDR3 is 12 residues. Per germline, CDR1 MNHEY and CDR2 SVGAGI. The V end was cut by 7 bases, the J end by 4 bases, with 11 bases between. CDR3 amino acids: CASINREYEQYF. CDR3 nucleotide sequence: TGTGCCAGCATAAACAGGGAGTACGAGCAGTACTTC.

The rearrangement joins TRBV28 to TRBJ2-3, with 13 bases fitting TRBD2. This CDR3 is built from 16 residues. Germline V lookup: CDR1 MDHEN, CDR2 SYDVKM. With 4 bases clipped from V and 6 bases from J, the junction kept 7 bases outside the gene matches. The CDR3 DNA is TGTGCCAGCAGTTCAGGACTAGCGGGAGTTGTGGATACGCAGTATTTT. It specifies CASSSGLAGVVDTQYF.

This chain links TRBV19 with TRBJ1-2; unclear D gene. Germline V gene data show CDR1 as LNHDA and CDR2 as SQIVND (reference sequence). The CDR3 covers 14 residues. Trimming left V 3 bases short and J 7 bases short, with 15 bases between. CDR3 bases: TGTGCCAGTAGTATGATCCTGGGAGAGGTTGGCTACACCTTC. Encoded protein: CASSMILGEVGYTF.

The chain combines TRBV11-2 with TRBJ2-7; tentatively, D is TRBD1 (7 bases). Per the germline V gene, CDR1 is SGHAT and CDR2 is FQNNGV. The CDR3 length is 12 residues. V lost 6 bases to trimming and J lost 4 bases, with 10 bases between them. The CDR3 region is CASRAGGYEQYF. The CDR3, as DNA: TGTGCCAGCAGGGCAGGGGGGTACGAGCAGTACTTC.

The rearrangement links TRBV5-5 to TRBJ2-1; TRBD2 matches 9 bases. The length of the CDR3 is 12 residues. V lost 0 bases and J lost 16; bases outside the gene matches: 5. In germline, CDR1 is SGHKS, CDR2 YYEKEE (reference sequence). The CDR3 spells CASSLVRGRAFF. The CDR3 DNA follows: TGTGCCAGCAGCTTGGTGCGCGGGAGGGCCTTCTTC.

This rearrangement joins TRBV5-4 to TRBJ1-2, with D possibly TRBD1 on 6 matching bases. The CDR3 consists of 14 residues. The V end lost 4 bases, the J end lost 4 bases, and 14 bases lay between the germline ends. Germline assignment: CDR1 SGHNT and CDR2 YYREEE (reference sequence). The CDR3 DNA reads TGTGCCAGCAGCCCACGGGACACCTCCTATGGCTACACCTTC. This codes for CASSPRDTSYGYTF.

The chain links TRBV27 to TRBJ2-3; a possible D gene is TRBD2 (5 bases). Germline assignment: CDR1 MNHEY and CDR2 SMNVEV (reference sequence). With 3 bases removed from V and 0 bases from J, the gap between germline ends came to 16 bases. The CDR3 has 17 residues. Here the CDR3 reads CASSFGTRPASTDTQYF. CDR3 sequence (DNA): TGTGCCAGCAGTTTCGGAACTAGACCCGCCAGCACAGATACGCAGTATTTT.

V is TRBV7-3 and J is TRBJ2-5; tentative D call: TRBD1 (6 bases). Germline values: CDR1 SGHTA, CDR2 FQGTGA. Trimming stripped 2 bases from V and 0 bases from J, with 10 bases between. The CDR3 is 15 residues long. The CDR3, as DNA: TGTGCCAGCAGCTTATATCCAGGGGACCAAGAGACCCAGTACTTC. It codes for CASSLYPGDQETQYF.

The gene calls are TRBV30 and TRBJ1-1, with a tentative D call TRBD1 (5 bases). The germline gives CDR1 GTSNPN, CDR2 SVGIG (reference sequence). Trimming shortened V by 1 base and J by 1 base, and 10 bases separated the two germline ends. The CDR3 totals 14 residues. CDR3 nucleotide sequence: TGTGCCTGGAGTGAAGAGACAGAGAACACTGAAGCTTTCTTT. This gives the protein CAWSEETENTEAFF. The full variable domain, its missing parts supplied by reference TRBV30 and TRBJ1-1, is SQTIHQWPATLVQPVGSPLSLECTVEGTSNPNLYWYRQAAGRGLQLLFYSVGIGQISSEVPQNLSASRPQDRQFILSSKKLLLSDSGFYLCAWSEETENTEAFFGQGTRLTVV.